Listed below are T cell receptor beta chains from one sample, sequenced in a study of cytomegalovirus exposure and HLA in healthy donors. Repertoires were generated with immunoSEQ multiplex PCR, while TCRdb's copy carries only in-frame clones and drops some. Of 100,000 to 150,000 clones detected, about 85% appear once; the ten largest clones hold 3% to 4%. Material: PBMCs. The receptors here all came from a man aged 18 to 29 in good health and CMV-seropositive. The CDR3 runs from the conserved cysteine through the conserved F or W. A D gene is named only where the DNA matches it firmly. Expanded clones are given a class, and other clones once, few, many or no size at all.

TRBJ1-5	TRBV4-1	NA	NA	TGCGCCAGCAGCAAAGGGGGACTGACTACGGATAGCAATCAGCCCCAGCATTTT	CASSKGGLTTDSNQPQHF
TRBJ2-7	TRBV19	NA	NA	TGTGCCAGTAGTATCTCCGGGGGTACCTACGAGCAGTACTTC	CASSISGGTYEQYF
TRBJ2-4	TRBV9	NA	TRBD1	TGTGCCAGCAGTGGGACAGGGGGCTTCAAAAACATTCAGTACTTC	CASSGTGGFKNIQYF
TRBJ1-5	TRBV18	NA	NA	TGTGCCAGCTCACCCCAGGGCTCGGATCAGCCCCAGCATTTT	CASSPQGSDQPQHF
TRBJ1-5	TRBV2	once	TRBD1	TGTGCCAGCAGTACGGACAGGGGGATAGGCAATCAGCCCCAGCATTTT	CASSTDRGIGNQPQHF
TRBJ2-7	TRBV6-6	NA	TRBD2	TGTGCCAGCAATCAAGCGGGGAACTACGAGCAGTACTTC	CASNQAGNYEQYF
TRBJ2-7	TRBV4-3	NA	TRBD2	TGCGCCAGCAGCCAAGATTTAACGGGAGGATCCTACGAGCAGTACTTC	CASSQDLTGGSYEQYF
TRBJ2-1	TRBV27	NA	TRBD2	TGTGCCAGCAGTCTGCTAGCGGGAGGGAATGAGCAGTTCTTC	CASSLLAGGNEQFF
TRBJ1-5	TRBV2	NA	NA	TGTGCCAGCAGTGGTTTCGACAGAAATCAGCCCCAGCATTTT	CASSGFDRNQPQHF
TRBJ2-1	TRBV7-9	NA	TRBD2	TGTGCCAGCAGCCTGACTAGCGGGGAGACATACAATGAGCAGTTCTTC	CASSLTSGETYNEQFF
TRBJ1-1	TRBV9	NA	NA	TGTGCCAGCAACCCAGTTGGGAACACTGAAGCTTTCTTT	CASNPVGNTEAFF